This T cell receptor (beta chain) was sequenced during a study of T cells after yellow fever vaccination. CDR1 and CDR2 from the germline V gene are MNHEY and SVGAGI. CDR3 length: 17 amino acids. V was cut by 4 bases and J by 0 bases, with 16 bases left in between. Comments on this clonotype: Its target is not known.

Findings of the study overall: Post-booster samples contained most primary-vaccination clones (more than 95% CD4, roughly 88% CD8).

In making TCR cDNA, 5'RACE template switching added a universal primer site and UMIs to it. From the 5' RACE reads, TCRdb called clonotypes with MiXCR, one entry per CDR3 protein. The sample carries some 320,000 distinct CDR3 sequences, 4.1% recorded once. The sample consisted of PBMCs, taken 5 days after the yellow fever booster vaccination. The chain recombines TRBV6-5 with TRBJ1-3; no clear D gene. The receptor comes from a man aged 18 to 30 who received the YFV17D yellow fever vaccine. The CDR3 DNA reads TGTGCCAGCAGTTCCTTCCCGACGGGAAGCTCTGGAAACACCATATATTTT. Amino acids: CASSSFPTGSSGNTIYF.